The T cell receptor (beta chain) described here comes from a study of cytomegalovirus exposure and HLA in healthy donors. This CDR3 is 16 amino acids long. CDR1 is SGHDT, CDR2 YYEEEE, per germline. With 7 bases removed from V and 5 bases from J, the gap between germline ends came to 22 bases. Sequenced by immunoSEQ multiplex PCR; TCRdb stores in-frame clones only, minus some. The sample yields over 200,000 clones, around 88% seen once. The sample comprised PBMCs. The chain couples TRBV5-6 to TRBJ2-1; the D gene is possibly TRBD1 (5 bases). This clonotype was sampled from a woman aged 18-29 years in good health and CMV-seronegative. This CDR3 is CASGPDTGFGHNEQFF. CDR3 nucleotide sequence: TGTGCCAGCGGACCCGATACAGGATTTGGTCACAATGAGCAGTTCTTC.